The next 3 T cell receptor beta chains were all read from a single sample in a study of identical twins. A single record per CDR3 protein comes from TCRdb applying MiXCR to the 5' RACE reads. The table includes about 530,000 distinct CDR3 sequences, about 20% detected once. The sample also formed part of further work on yellow fever vaccine responses in identical twins.

The sequenced material came from CD4+ T cells sorted from blood. Receptors were obtained from a woman aged 18-35 years in good health.

This clonotype was seen a few times. The V call is TRBV7-2, the J call TRBJ2-6; TRBD2 agrees at 7 bases. Looked up from germline, CDR1 is SGHTA and CDR2 is FQGNSA. Trimming cost V 5 bases and J 1 base; bases outside gene matches: 2. There are 15 residues in the CDR3. CDR3 loop: CASSGGGSGANVLTF. The CDR3 nucleotides read TGTGCCAGCAGCGGCGGGGGTTCTGGGGCCAACGTCCTGACTTTC.

This clonotype was seen a handful of times. This chain uses TRBV5-1 with TRBJ2-1, with TRBD1 matching over 9 bases. There are 13 residues in the CDR3. The V segment lost 4 bases and the J segment 8 bases; nucleotides outside the gene matches: 4. Germline V gene data show CDR1 as SGHRS and CDR2 as YFSETQ. CDR3 nucleotides: TGCGCCAGCAGCAGGGACAGGGACTATGAGCAGTTCTTC. Encoded protein: CASSRDRDYEQFF.

The gene calls are TRBV6-5 and TRBJ2-7, with D maybe TRBD1 (5 bases). V shed 2 bases and J shed 4 bases, with 15 bases lying between them. Germline CDR1 reads MNHEY; CDR2 reads SVGAGI. The CDR3 is 15 amino acids. This chain's CDR3 is CASSYAAGHSYEQYV. The CDR3 bases are TGTGCCAGCAGTTACGCGGCAGGGCATAGTTACGAGCAGTACGTC.